The T cell receptor (beta chain) under discussion was sequenced for a study of CD8+CD57+ T cells in acquired aplastic anemia. TCR beta VDJ and CDR3 were profiled, and genomic DNA was the template. TCRdb reprocessed the reads via MiXCR and lists one record per CDR3 protein. The sample has approximately 150,000 distinct CDR3 sequences, roughly half seen once. This clonotype was found once. The junction differs from germline at one of its ends, possibly a read error. Whoever was chosen for sequencing had shown CD8+CD57+ cell expansion by flow cytometry. Germline CDR1 is SGHNT and CDR2 is YENEEA. The CDR3 has 14 residues.

This rearrangement joins TRBV11-3 to TRBJ1-2; 8 bases are shared with TRBD1. The TCR was taken from a human donor with aplastic anemia. Sequenced sample: sorted CD4+, CD8+, or CD8+CD57+ T cells (not recorded which) from PBMCs. In nucleotides, the CDR3 is TGTGCCGGCAGTGGGGACAGGAATAACTATGGCTACACCTTC. It encodes CAGSGDRNNYGYTF.